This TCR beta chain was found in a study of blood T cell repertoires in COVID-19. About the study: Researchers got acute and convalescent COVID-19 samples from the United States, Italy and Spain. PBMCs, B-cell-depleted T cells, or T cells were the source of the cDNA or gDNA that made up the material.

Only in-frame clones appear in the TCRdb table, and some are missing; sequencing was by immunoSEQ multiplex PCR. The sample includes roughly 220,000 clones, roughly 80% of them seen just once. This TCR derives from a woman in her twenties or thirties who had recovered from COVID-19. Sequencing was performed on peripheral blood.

The CDR3 DNA is TGTGCCAGCAGTACCGGACAGGGGGCTGATAACTATGGCTACACCTTC. Translated, it gives CASSTGQGADNYGYTF. The V gene is TRBV28, the J gene TRBJ1-2, with 11 nucleotides matching TRBD1. The CDR3 sequence is 16 residues long. J was trimmed by 1 base and V by 5 bases; bases with no gene match: 6. Per the germline V gene, CDR1 is MDHEN and CDR2 is SYDVKM.